This TCR beta chain was identified during a study of identical twins. General study findings and limits: Fewer insertions marked abundant cord blood beta clonotypes; young adult naive trended weakly, memory not at all.

Concerning this clonotype itself: The antigen remains undetermined.

This CDR3 is built from 14 residues. Germline V gene lookup returns CDR1 DFQATT and CDR2 SNEGSKA (reference sequence). With 4 bases removed from V and 3 bases from J, the gap between germline ends came to 16 bases. TCRdb re-called the 5' RACE reads through MiXCR, storing one row per CDR3 protein. The sample contains 1.5 million or so distinct CDR3 sequences, around a third of which appear only once. Sequenced: cord blood. The J gene is TRBJ2-7, the V gene TRBV20-1; possibly TRBD2 for D (6 bases). The clonotype originates from a newborn girl in good health. CDR3 DNA: TGCAGTGCTATCCCCCTTAGCGGAGACTACGAGCAGTACTTC. It specifies CSAIPLSGDYEQYF.